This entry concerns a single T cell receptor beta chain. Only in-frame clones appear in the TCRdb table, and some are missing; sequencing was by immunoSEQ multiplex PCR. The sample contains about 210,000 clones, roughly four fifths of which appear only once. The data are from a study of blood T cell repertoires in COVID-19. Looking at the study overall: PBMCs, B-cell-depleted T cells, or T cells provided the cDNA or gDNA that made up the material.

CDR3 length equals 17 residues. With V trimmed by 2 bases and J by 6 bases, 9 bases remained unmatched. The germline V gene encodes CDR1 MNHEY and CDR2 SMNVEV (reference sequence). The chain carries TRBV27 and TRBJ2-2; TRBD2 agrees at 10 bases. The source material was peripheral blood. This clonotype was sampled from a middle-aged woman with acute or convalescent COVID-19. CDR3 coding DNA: TGTGCCAGCAGTTTACTTTCAGCGGGGGGGCAATCCGGGGAGCTGTTTTTT. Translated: CASSLLSAGGQSGELFF.